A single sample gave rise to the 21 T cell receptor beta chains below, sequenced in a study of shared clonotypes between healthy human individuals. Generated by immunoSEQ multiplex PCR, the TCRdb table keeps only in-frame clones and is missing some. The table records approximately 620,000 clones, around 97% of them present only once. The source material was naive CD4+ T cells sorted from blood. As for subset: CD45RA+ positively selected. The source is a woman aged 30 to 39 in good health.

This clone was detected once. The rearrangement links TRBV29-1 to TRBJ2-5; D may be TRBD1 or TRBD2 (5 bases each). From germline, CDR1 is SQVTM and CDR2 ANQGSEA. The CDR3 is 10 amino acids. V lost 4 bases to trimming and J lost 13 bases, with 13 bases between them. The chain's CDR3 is CSVAGRETYF. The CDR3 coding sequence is TGCAGCGTTGCTGGCAGGGAGACGTACTTC. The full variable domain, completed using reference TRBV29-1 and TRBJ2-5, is SAVISQKPSRDICQRGTSLTIQCQVDSQVTMMFWYRQQPGQSLTLIATANQGSEATYESGFVIDKFPISRPNLTFSTLTVSNMSPEDSSIYLCSVAGRETYFGPGTRLLVL.

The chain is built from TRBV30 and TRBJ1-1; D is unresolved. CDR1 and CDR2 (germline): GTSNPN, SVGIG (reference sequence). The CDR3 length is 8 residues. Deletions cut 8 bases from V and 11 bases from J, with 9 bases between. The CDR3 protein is CAGPGAFF. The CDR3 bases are TGTGCCGGCCCGGGGGCTTTCTTT. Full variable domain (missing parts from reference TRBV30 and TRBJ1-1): SQTIHQWPATLVQPVGSPLSLECTVEGTSNPNLYWYRQAAGRGLQLLFYSVGIGQISSEVPQNLSASRPQDRQFILSSKKLLLSDSGFYLCAGPGAFFGQGTRLTVV.

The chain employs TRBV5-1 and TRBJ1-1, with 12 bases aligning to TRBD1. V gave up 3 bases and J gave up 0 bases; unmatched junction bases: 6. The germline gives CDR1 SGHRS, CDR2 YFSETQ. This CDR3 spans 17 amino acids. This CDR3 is CASSSPGQGAVNTEAFF. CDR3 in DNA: TGCGCCAGCAGCTCGCCGGGACAGGGGGCTGTGAACACTGAAGCTTTCTTT.

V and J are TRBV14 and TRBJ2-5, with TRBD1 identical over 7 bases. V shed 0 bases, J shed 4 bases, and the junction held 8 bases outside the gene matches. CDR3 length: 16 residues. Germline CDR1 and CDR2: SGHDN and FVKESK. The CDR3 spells CASSQDRTGPIETQYF. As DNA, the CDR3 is TGTGCCAGCAGCCAAGACCGGACAGGCCCTATAGAGACCCAGTACTTC.

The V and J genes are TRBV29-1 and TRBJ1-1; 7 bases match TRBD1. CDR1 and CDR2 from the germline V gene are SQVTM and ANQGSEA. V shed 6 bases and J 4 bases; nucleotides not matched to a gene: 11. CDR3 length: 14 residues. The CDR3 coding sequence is TGCAGCGTCCAGAGACAGGGTGGCGGCACTGAAGCTTTCTTT. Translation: CSVQRQGGGTEAFF.

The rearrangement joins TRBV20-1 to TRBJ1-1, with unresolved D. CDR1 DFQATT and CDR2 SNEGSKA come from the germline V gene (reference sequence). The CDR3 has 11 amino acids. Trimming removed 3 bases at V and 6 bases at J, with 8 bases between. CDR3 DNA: TGCAGTGCTAGGTCGCAGGCTGAAGCTTTCTTT. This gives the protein CSARSQAEAFF.

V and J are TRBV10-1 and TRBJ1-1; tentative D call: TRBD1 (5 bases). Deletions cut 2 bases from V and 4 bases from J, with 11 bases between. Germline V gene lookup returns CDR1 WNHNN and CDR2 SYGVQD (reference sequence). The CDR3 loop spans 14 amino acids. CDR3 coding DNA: TGCGCCAGCAGTGAGGACAGTGTGGGCACTGAAGCTTTCTTT. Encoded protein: CASSEDSVGTEAFF.

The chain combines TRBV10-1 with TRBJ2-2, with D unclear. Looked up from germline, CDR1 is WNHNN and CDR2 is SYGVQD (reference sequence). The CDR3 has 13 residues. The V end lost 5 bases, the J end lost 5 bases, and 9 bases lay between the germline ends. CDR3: CASSPLGTGELFF. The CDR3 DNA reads TGCGCCAGCAGTCCTCTCGGAACCGGGGAGCTGTTTTTT.

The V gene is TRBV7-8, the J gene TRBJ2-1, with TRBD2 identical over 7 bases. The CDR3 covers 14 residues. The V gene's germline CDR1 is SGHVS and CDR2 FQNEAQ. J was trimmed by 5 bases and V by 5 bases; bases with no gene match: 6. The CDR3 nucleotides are TGTGCCAGCAGCAGAGGGGACTATAACAATGAGCAGTTCTTC. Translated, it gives CASSRGDYNNEQFF.

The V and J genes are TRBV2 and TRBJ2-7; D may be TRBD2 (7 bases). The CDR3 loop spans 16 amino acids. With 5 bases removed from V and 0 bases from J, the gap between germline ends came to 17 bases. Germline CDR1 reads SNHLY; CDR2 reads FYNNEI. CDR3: CASSPHGGRSSYEQYF. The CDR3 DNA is TGTGCCAGCAGTCCCCACGGGGGGCGGAGCTCCTACGAGCAGTACTTC.

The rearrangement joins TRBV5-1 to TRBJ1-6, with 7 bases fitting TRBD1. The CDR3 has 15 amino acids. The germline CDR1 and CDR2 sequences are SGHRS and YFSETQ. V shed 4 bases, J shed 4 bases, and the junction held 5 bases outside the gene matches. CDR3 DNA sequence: TGCGCCAGCAGCGAGATGGACAGGTATAATTCACCCCTCCACTTT. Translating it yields CASSEMDRYNSPLHF.

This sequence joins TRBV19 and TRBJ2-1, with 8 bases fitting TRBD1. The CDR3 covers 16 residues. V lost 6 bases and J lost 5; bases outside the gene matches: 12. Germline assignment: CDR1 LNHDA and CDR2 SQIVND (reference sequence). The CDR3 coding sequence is TGTGCCAGTAGGTATTTAGGGACAGGTAGTCACAATGAGCAGTTCTTC. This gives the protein CASRYLGTGSHNEQFF. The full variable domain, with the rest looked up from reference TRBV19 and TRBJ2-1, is DGGITQSPKYLFRKEGQNVTLSCEQNLNHDAMYWYRQDPGQGLRLIYYSQIVNDFQKGDIAEGYSVSREKKESFPLTVTSAQKNPTAFYLCASRYLGTGSHNEQFFGPGTRLTVL.

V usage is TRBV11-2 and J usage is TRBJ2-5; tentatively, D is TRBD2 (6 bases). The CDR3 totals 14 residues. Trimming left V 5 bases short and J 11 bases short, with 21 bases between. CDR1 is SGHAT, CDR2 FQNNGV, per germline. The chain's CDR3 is CASSARRQVAEQYF. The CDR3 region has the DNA TGTGCCAGCAGCGCACGCCGGCAAGTAGCGGAGCAGTACTTC.

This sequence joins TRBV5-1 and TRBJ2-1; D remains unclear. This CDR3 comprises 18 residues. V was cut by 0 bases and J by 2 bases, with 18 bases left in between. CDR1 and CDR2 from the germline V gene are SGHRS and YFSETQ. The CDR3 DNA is TGCGCCAGCAGCTTGGCCCGGGTCGTGGAGCCCGCCTACAATGAGCAGTTCTTC. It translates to CASSLARVVEPAYNEQFF.

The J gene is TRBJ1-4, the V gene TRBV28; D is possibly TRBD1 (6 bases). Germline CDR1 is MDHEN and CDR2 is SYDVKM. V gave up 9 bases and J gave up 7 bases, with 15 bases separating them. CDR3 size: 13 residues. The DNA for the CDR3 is TGTGCCAGTGCAGACAGGAGGGGTGAAAAACTGTTTTTT. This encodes CASADRRGEKLFF.

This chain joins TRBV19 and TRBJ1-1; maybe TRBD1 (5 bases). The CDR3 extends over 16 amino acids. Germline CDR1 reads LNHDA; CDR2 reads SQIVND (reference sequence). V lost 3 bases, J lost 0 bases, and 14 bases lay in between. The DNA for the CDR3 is TGTGCCAGTAGTATTGGGGGGGGAGGTATGAACACTGAAGCTTTCTTT. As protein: CASSIGGGGMNTEAFF.

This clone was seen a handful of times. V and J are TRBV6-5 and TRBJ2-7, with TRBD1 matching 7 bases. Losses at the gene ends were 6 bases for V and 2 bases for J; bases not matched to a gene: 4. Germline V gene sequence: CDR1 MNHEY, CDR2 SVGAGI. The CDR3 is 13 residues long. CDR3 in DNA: TGTGCCAGCAGCAACAGGGGCCCCTACGAGCAGTACTTC. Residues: CASSNRGPYEQYF.

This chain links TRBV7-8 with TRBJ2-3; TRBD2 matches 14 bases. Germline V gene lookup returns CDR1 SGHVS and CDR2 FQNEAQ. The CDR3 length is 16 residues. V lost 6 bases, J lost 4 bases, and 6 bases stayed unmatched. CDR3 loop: CASRRAGLAGADTQYF. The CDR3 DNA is TGTGCCAGCAGGCGAGCGGGACTAGCGGGAGCAGATACGCAGTATTTT.

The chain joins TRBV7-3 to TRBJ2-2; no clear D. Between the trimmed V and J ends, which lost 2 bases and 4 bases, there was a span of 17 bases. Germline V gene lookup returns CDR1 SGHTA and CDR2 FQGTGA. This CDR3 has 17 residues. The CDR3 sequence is CASSLYLSGLGTGELFF. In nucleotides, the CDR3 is TGTGCCAGCAGCTTATATTTGAGTGGGCTGGGCACCGGGGAGCTGTTTTTT.

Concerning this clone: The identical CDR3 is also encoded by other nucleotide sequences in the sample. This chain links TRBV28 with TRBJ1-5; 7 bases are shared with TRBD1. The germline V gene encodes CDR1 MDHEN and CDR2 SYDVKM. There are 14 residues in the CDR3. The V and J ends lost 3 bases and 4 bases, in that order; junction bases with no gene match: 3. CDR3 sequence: CASSLGRGNQPQHF. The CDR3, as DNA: TGTGCCAGCAGTTTGGGCAGGGGGAATCAGCCCCAGCATTTT.

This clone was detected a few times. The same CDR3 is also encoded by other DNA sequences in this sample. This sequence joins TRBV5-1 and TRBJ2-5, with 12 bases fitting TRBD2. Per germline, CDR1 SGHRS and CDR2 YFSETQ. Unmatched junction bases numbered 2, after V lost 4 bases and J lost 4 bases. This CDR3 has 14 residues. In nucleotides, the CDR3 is TGCGCCAGCAGCCCGGGACTAGCGGGAGAGACCCAGTACTTC. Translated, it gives CASSPGLAGETQYF.